Below are 22 T cell receptor beta chains sequenced from a single sample in a study of T-cell memory formation after mild COVID-19. TCRdb re-called the 5' RACE reads through MiXCR, storing one row per CDR3 protein. In the table there are 110,000 or so distinct CDR3 sequences, 22% of which are singletons. The sequencing sample was made of PBMCs or a T cell subset sorted from them (not recorded which). These receptors all stem from a man younger than 35 who had mild COVID-19 (a few samples of this study predate the infection). Cell type and time point are not known.

The V call is TRBV5-1, the J call TRBJ1-2; D is possibly TRBD1 (5 bases). Germline lookup yields CDR1 SGHRS and CDR2 YFSETQ. The V end lost 0 bases, the J end lost 3 bases, and 9 bases lay between the germline ends. The CDR3 has 14 residues. CDR3 sequence reads: CASSLGDGDYGYTF. CDR3 bases: TGCGCCAGCAGCTTGGGGGACGGCGACTATGGCTACACCTTC.

This clonotype appeared a few times. The J gene is TRBJ1-1, the V gene TRBV6-5; D unresolved. This CDR3 has 13 residues. V lost 0 bases and J 7 bases, leaving 9 bases between the germline ends. In germline, CDR1 is MNHEY, CDR2 SVGAGI. The CDR3 loop reads CASSYSRGGEAFF. The CDR3, as DNA: TGTGCCAGCAGTTACTCAAGAGGCGGTGAAGCTTTCTTT.

This clonotype was counted only a few times. The chain joins TRBV4-2 to TRBJ2-1, with 13 bases matching TRBD2. CDR1 is LGHNA, CDR2 YNFKEQ, per germline. The V and J ends lost 3 bases and 6 bases, in that order; junction bases with no gene match: 2. The CDR3 is made up of 15 amino acids. DNA of the CDR3: TGTGCCAGCAGCCAGACTAGCGGGGGGCCCAATGAGCAGTTCTTC. It codes for CASSQTSGGPNEQFF.

This clonotype appeared a few times. The CDR3 DNA follows: TGTGCCAGCAGTTTAGGCAGAGCCTACGAGCAGTACGTC. Its translation is CASSLGRAYEQYV. The chain has TRBV12-3 or TRBV12-4 and TRBJ2-7, with unresolved D. V dropped 1 base and J dropped 2 bases, with 6 bases sitting between them. There are 13 residues in the CDR3.

This clonotype was counted a few times. This chain joins TRBV5-1 and TRBJ2-1; 10 bases match TRBD2. V gave up 6 bases and J gave up 5 bases; unmatched junction bases: 8. This CDR3 has 15 residues. CDR1 and CDR2 (germline): SGHRS, YFSETQ. The CDR3 region is CASINGLAGDNEQFF. CDR3 DNA: TGCGCCAGCATCAACGGGCTAGCGGGGGACAATGAGCAGTTCTTC.

For the CDR3, the DNA is TGTGCCAGCAGCTCCTCGCGCCAGGGGGCAGGTGTTGGCAATCAGCCCCAGCATTTT. This encodes CASSSSRQGAGVGNQPQHF. The rearrangement uses TRBV7-8 and TRBJ1-5, with 8 bases fitting TRBD1. Germline V gene sequence: CDR1 SGHVS, CDR2 FQNEAQ. The junction had 16 bases not matched to a gene; V was cut back by 4 bases and J by 2 bases. CDR3 length: 19 residues.

This clonotype has more than one count but fewer than ten. J is TRBJ2-1 and V is TRBV7-8; D perhaps matches TRBD1 (6 bases). The V gene's germline CDR1 is SGHVS and CDR2 FQNEAQ. This CDR3 has 16 amino acids. With 2 bases removed from V and 3 bases from J, the gap between germline ends came to 14 bases. CDR3 nucleotide sequence: TGTGCCAGCAGCTTACCCGCTAGAGGGGGCTACAATGAGCAGTTCTTC. This codes for CASSLPARGGYNEQFF.

This clonotype came up a few times. The chain recombines TRBV4-1 with TRBJ2-5; a possible D gene is TRBD1 (6 bases). The CDR3 length is 16 residues. The germline V and J ends were trimmed by 3 bases and 1 base, with 15 bases remaining between them. CDR1 is MGHRA, CDR2 YSYEKL, per germline. The CDR3 nucleotides are TGCGCCAGCAGCCACGATGGGGACAACCTCCAAGAGACCCAGTACTTC. This sequence encodes CASSHDGDNLQETQYF.

The chain uses TRBV12-3 or TRBV12-4 and TRBJ2-7, with 8 bases fitting TRBD1. Unmatched junction bases numbered 11, after V lost 6 bases and J lost 4 bases. CDR3 length: 15 residues. In DNA form, the CDR3 reads TGTGCCAGCAGCCAACAGGGGGTATCTCGTTACGAGCAGTACTTC. This gives the protein CASSQQGVSRYEQYF.

J is TRBJ2-3 and V is TRBV29-1; D ambiguous. The CDR3 totals 14 residues. V lost 5 bases and J 6 bases, leaving 18 bases between the germline ends. The germline gives CDR1 SQVTM, CDR2 ANQGSEA. The CDR3 loop reads CSVSDLEQVDTQYF. DNA for the CDR3: TGCAGCGTTTCCGACCTTGAGCAGGTTGATACGCAGTATTTT.

The chain uses TRBV29-1 and TRBJ2-1; TRBD1 aligns across 8 bases. The CDR3 length is 13 residues. CDR1 and CDR2 (germline): SQVTM, ANQGSEA. Trimming at V came to 7 bases and at J to 6 bases, leaving 8 bases not matched to a gene. The DNA for the CDR3 is TGCAGCGCCCGGACAGGGTATGTCAATGAGCAGTTCTTC. Translation gives CSARTGYVNEQFF.

This sequence joins TRBV24-1 and TRBJ2-1; no clear D gene. The CDR3 covers 11 residues. The germline V gene has CDR1 KGHDR and CDR2 SFDVKD. The V end was cut by 4 bases, the J end by 5 bases, with 2 bases between. CDR3 protein: CATSDHNEQFF. In nucleotides, the CDR3 is TGTGCCACCAGTGACCACAATGAGCAGTTCTTC.

The rearrangement links TRBV14 to TRBJ2-7; D call uncertain. Germline V gene sequence: CDR1 SGHDN, CDR2 FVKESK. The ends were cut back, 2 bases at V and 3 bases at J, with 8 bases in the middle. This CDR3 has 13 residues. DNA for the CDR3: TGTGCCAGCAGCCAACAGTTTGGCTACGAGCAGTACGTC. Amino acids: CASSQQFGYEQYV.

This chain connects TRBV10-2 to TRBJ2-5; tentative D call: TRBD1 (5 bases). CDR1 and CDR2 (germline): WSHSY, SAAADI. The CDR3 runs 15 residues. Trimming took 2 bases from V and 1 from J, leaving 11 bases between them. The CDR3 bases are TGCGCCAGCAGTGAGCTAGAAAGGGGCCAAGAGACCCAGTACTTC. Its translation is CASSELERGQETQYF.

The chain recombines TRBV14 with TRBJ2-5; tentative D call: TRBD2 (6 bases). V gave up 0 bases and J gave up 9 bases, with 17 bases separating them. Germline CDR1 is SGHDN and CDR2 is FVKESK. CDR3 size: 15 residues. CDR3 in amino acids: CASSQDWGGAKAQYF. The CDR3 DNA reads TGTGCCAGCAGCCAAGATTGGGGCGGGGCGAAGGCCCAGTACTTC.

This clonotype was picked up a small number of times. J is TRBJ2-3 and V is TRBV29-1; 11 bases are a match to TRBD1. There are 11 residues in the CDR3. The ends lost 6 bases at V and 9 bases at J; junction bases unmatched: 2. The germline V gene has CDR1 SQVTM and CDR2 ANQGSEA. CDR3 sequence: CSVRTGGTQYF. The CDR3 bases are TGCAGCGTGAGGACAGGGGGCACGCAGTATTTT.

The V call is TRBV5-1, the J call TRBJ2-3; TRBD2 matches at 10 bases. Germline V gene sequence: CDR1 SGHRS, CDR2 YFSETQ. The CDR3 is 15 amino acids. With V trimmed by 4 bases and J by 2 bases, 4 bases remained unmatched. The CDR3 reads CASSTGLAATDTQYF. CDR3 nucleotide sequence: TGCGCCAGCAGCACCGGACTAGCGGCCACAGATACGCAGTATTTT.

The CDR3 protein is CASSLGGGSWGGAFF. CDR3 DNA: TGTGCCAGCAGCTTAGGCGGGGGGAGCTGGGGTGGAGCTTTCTTT. The V call is TRBV7-2, the J call TRBJ1-1, with D tentatively TRBD1 (5 bases). From germline, CDR1 is SGHTA and CDR2 FQGNSA. V was clipped by 1 base and J by 10 bases, with 19 bases between them. This CDR3 is 15 amino acids long.

DNA for the CDR3: TGTGCCAGCAGCAAGGAGGGCGGGGGAGACACAGATACGCAGTATTTT. This sequence encodes CASSKEGGGDTDTQYF. The V and J genes are TRBV7-2 and TRBJ2-3; 7 bases align to TRBD2. This CDR3 spans 16 amino acids. V lost 5 bases to trimming and J lost 2 bases; unmatched junction nucleotides: 10. Germline lookup yields CDR1 SGHTA and CDR2 FQGNSA.

This clonotype has only a few counts. CDR3 residues: CASSPRRTGANEKLFF. In DNA, the CDR3 is TGTGCCAGCAGCCCGCGCCGGACAGGGGCCAATGAAAAACTGTTTTTT. The V call is TRBV9, the J call TRBJ1-4, with TRBD1 matching 9 bases. V lost 4 bases and J lost 5; bases outside the gene matches: 9. The CDR3 consists of 16 residues. Per germline, CDR1 SGDLS and CDR2 YYNGEE. The complete variable domain, with remaining parts taken from reference TRBV9 and TRBJ1-4, reads DSGVTQTPKHLITATGQRVTLRCSPRSGDLSVYWYQQSLDQGLQFLIQYYNGEERAKGNILERFSAQQFPDLHSELNLSSLELGDSALYFCASSPRRTGANEKLFFGSGTQLSVL.

This clonotype was seen at least ten times. The chain couples TRBV15 to TRBJ1-5; no clear D. Germline assignment: CDR1 LNHNV and CDR2 YYDKDF (reference sequence). The CDR3 runs to 15 residues. V lost 0 bases, J lost 3 bases, and 9 bases lay in between. The CDR3 protein is CATSRDLQVNQPQHF. CDR3 in DNA: TGTGCCACCAGCAGAGATTTGCAGGTCAATCAGCCCCAGCATTTT.

This clonotype was seen a handful of times. V and J are TRBV12-3 or TRBV12-4 and TRBJ1-1; no firm D call. Trimming pared 6 bases from V and 1 base from J, leaving 3 bases between. The CDR3 length is 11 residues. The CDR3 sequence is CASRQNTEAFF. The CDR3 coding sequence is TGTGCCAGCAGACAGAACACTGAAGCTTTCTTT.